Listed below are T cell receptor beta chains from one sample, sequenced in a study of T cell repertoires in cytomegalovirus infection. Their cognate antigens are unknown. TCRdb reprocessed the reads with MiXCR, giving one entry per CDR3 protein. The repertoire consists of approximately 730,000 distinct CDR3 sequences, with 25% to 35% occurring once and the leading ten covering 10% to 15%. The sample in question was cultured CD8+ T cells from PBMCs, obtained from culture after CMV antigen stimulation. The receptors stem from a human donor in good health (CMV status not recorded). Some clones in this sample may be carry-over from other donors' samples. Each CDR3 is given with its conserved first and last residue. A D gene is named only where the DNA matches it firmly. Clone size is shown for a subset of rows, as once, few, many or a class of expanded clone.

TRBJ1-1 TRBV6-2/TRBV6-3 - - CASSYWSVRVNTEAFF TGTGCCAGCAGTTATTGGTCCGTTCGAGTGAACACTGAAGCTTTCTTT
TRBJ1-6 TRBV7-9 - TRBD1 CASRHTRTGLNSPLHF TGTGCCAGCAGACACACTCGGACAGGGTTAAATTCACCCCTCCACTTT
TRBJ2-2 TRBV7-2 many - CASLGGELFF TGTGCCAGCCTCGGGGGGGAGCTGTTTTTT
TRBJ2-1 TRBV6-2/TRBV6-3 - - CASSYSSGATGARSYNEQFF TGTGCCAGCAGTTACTCTTCAGGGGCCACTGGAGCCCGCTCCTACAATGAGCAGTTCTTC
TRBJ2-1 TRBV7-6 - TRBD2 CASTPNPGLATNEQFF TGTGCCAGCACCCCAAATCCCGGACTAGCAACGAATGAGCAGTTCTTC
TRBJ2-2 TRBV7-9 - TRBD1 CASSTGTGSVLVNTRELFF TGTGCCAGCAGCACCGGGACAGGGTCGGTGTTGGTTAACACCAGGGAGCTGTTTTTT
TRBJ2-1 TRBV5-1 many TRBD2 CASSASLAGGYIPRSYNEQFF TGCGCCAGCAGCGCATCTCTAGCGGGGGGTTACATTCCCCGCTCCTACAATGAGCAGTTCTTC
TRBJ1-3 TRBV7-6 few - CASSPHPVDFGNTIYF TGTGCCAGCAGCCCACACCCCGTGGACTTTGGAAACACCATATATTTT
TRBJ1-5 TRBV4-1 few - CASSQAQPVFPINQPQHF TGCGCCAGCAGCCAAGCCCAACCCGTGTTCCCCATCAATCAGCCCCAGCATTTT
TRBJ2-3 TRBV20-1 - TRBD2 CSARVERGGLSTDTQYF TGCAGTGCTAGAGTTGAGCGGGGGGGCCTAAGCACAGATACGCAGTATTTT
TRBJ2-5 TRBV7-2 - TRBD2 CASSLGRLAALDQETQYF TGTGCCAGCAGCTTAGGGCGGCTAGCGGCCTTAGACCAAGAGACCCAGTACTTC
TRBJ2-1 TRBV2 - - CARGKGSYNEQFF TGTGCCCGAGGGAAGGGCTCCTACAATGAGCAGTTTTTC
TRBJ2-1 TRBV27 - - CASSLSPGGVYNEQFF TGTGCCAGCAGTTTATCCCCAGGGGGGGTTTACAATGAGCAGTTCTTC
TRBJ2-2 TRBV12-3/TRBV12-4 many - CASTPTPRLDLFF TGTGCCAGCACACCTACCCCGCGATTGGACCTGTTTTTT
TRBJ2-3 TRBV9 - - CASSVEGIEADTQYF TGTGCCAGCAGCGTTGAGGGAATTGAGGCAGATACGCAGTATTTT
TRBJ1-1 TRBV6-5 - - CASSYGNSPNTEAFF TGTGCCAGCAGTTACGGGAACAGTCCGAACACTGAAGCTTTCTTT
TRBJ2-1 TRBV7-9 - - CASEGHSGGSYNEQFF TGTGCCAGCGAGGGACATTCTGGGGGGTCCTACAATGAGCAGTTCTTC
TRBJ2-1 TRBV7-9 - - CASSLRDSKYNEQFF TGTGCCAGCAGCTTGCGAGACTCCAAATACAATGAGCAGTTCTTC
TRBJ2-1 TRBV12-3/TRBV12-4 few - CASSLFGLDNEQFF TGTGCCAGCAGTTTATTTGGGCTCGACAATGAGCAGTTCTTC
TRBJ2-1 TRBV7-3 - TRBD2 CASSLAGTRDGEQFF TGTGCCAGCAGCCTGGCCGGGACTAGGGATGGGGAGCAGTTCTTC